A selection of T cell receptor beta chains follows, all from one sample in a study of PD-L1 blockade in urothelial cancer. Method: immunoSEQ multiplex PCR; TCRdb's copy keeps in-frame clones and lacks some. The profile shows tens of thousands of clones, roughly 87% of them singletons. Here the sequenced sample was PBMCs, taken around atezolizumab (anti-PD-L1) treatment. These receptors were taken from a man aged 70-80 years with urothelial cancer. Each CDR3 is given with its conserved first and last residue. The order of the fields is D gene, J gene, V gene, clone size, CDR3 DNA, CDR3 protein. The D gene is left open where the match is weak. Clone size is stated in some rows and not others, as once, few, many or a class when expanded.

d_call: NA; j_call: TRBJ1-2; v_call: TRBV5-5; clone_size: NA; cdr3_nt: TGTGCCAGCAGCTTGGAACATTGGTTGGATGGCTACACCTTC; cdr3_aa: CASSLEHWLDGYTF
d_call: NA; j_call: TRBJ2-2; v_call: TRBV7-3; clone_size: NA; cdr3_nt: TGTGCCAGCAGCCCTGCGATCGACAGTACCGGGGAGCTGTTTTTT; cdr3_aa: CASSPAIDSTGELFF
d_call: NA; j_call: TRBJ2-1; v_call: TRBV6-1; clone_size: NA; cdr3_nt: TGTGCCACCCTGGGGGGATGGACCTACAATGAGCAGTTCTTC; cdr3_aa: CATLGGWTYNEQFF
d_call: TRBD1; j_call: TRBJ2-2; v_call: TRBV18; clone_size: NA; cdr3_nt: TGTGCCAGCTCACCACCGGGACAGGGTACCGGGGAGCTGTTTTTT; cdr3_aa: CASSPPGQGTGELFF
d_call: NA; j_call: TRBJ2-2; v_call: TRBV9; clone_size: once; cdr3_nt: TGTGCCAGCAGCCAAAACACCGGGGAGCTGTTTTTT; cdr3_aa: CASSQNTGELFF
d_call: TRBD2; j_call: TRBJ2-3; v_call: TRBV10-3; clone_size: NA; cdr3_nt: TGTGCCATCAGTGGTAAAGGGACTAGCGGGAGAACAGATACGCAGTATTTT; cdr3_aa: CAISGKGTSGRTDTQYF
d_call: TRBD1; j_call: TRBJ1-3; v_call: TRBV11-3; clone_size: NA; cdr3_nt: TGTGCCAGCAGCCCACGACAGGGTGCCTCTGGAAACACCATATATTTT; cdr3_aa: CASSPRQGASGNTIYF
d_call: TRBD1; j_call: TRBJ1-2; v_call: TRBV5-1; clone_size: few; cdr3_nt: TGCGCCAGCAGAGATGGGACAGGGAATCTTGGCTACACCTTC; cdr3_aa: CASRDGTGNLGYTF
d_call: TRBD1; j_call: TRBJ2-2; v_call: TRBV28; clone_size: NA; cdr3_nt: TGTGCCAGCAAACCGACAGGGGGCAACACCGGGGAGCTGTTTTTT; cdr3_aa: CASKPTGGNTGELFF
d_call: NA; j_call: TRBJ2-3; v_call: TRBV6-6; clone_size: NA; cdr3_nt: TGTGCCAGCAGTACCCCCGACAGCTTCACAGATACGCAGTATTTT; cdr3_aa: CASSTPDSFTDTQYF
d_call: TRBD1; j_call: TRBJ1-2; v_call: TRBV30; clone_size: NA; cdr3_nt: TGTGCCTGGAACTCCCCGGGACAGGGAAACGGTGGCTACACCTTC; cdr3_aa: CAWNSPGQGNGGYTF
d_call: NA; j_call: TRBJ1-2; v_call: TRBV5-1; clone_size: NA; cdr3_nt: TGCGCCAGCAGCTCCCAGGGCGATGCCTATGGCTACACCTTC; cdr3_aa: CASSSQGDAYGYTF
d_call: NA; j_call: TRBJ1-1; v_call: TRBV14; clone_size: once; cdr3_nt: TGTGCCAGCAGCCAAGACCTGGTGAGCACTGAAGCTTTCTTT; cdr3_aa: CASSQDLVSTEAFF
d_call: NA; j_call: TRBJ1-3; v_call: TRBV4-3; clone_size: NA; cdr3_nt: TGCGCCAGCAGCCAAGATGACAGCTCTGGAAACACCATATATTTT; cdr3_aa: CASSQDDSSGNTIYF
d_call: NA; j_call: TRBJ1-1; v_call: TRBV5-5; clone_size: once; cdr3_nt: TGTGCCAGCAGCCTAAGCGGGCTTCTGAACACTGAAGCTTTCTTT; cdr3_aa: CASSLSGLLNTEAFF
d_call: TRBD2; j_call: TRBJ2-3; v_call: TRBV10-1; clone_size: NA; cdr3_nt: TGCGCCAGCAGTACTAGCGGGGGGGCGAAAGATACGCAGTATTTT; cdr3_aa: CASSTSGGAKDTQYF
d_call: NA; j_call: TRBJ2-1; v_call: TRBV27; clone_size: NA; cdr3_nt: TGTGCCAGCTCGTTGTACAATGAGCAGTTCTTC; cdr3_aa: CASSLYNEQFF
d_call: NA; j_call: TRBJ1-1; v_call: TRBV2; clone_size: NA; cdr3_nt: TGTGCCAGCAGAACCGACAGCCCCGGGGGCACTGAAGCTTTCTTT; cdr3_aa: CASRTDSPGGTEAFF
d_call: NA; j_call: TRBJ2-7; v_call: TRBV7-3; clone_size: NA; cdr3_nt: TGTGCCAGCAGCCCTAAACCGGGGACCTACGAGCAGTACTTC; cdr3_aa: CASSPKPGTYEQYF
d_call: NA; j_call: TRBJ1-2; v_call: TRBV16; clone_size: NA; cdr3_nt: TGTGCCAGCAGCAGGTACAGGGATGGCTACACCTTC; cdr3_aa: CASSRYRDGYTF
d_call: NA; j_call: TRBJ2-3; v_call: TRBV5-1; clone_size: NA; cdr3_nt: TGCGCCAGCAGCTCCTCAGGACTTCTCCAAGATACGCAGTATTTT; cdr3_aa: CASSSSGLLQDTQYF
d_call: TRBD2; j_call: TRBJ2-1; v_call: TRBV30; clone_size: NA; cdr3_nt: TGTGCCTGGAGTGAGGTAGCGGGAGTGTACAATGAGCAGTTCTTC; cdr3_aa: CAWSEVAGVYNEQFF